The rows below give T cell receptor beta chains drawn from one sample of a study of human T cells and chemical hapten exposure. TCRdb processed the RACE reads anew with MiXCR; each CDR3 protein has one entry. The table lists some 49,000 distinct CDR3 sequences, 9.6% of them singletons. Specimen: whole blood, collected in connection with sensitization to the hapten diphenylcyclopropenone (DPC). These receptors came from a woman aged 25 to 39 with alopecia areata. Some clones in this sample may be carry-over from other donors' samples. CDR3s include the opening cysteine and the closing phenylalanine or tryptophan. The order of the fields is V gene, J gene, D gene, clone size, CDR3 protein, CDR3 DNA. The D gene is left open where the match is weak. Size values are once, few and many counts, or a class for expanded clones, and some rows have none.

v_call: TRBV20-1
j_call: TRBJ2-1
d_call: .
clone_size: many
cdr3_aa: CSASRPNEQFF
cdr3_nt: TGCAGTGCTAGCCGTCCCAATGAGCAGTTCTTC

v_call: TRBV20-1
j_call: TRBJ1-1
d_call: TRBD1
clone_size: few
cdr3_aa: CSAGGQDIREAFF
cdr3_nt: TGCAGTGCCGGCGGACAGGATATTCGTGAAGCTTTCTTT

v_call: TRBV5-1
j_call: TRBJ2-1
d_call: TRBD1
clone_size: many
cdr3_aa: CASSSLLPGTGEDEQFF
cdr3_nt: TGCGCCAGCAGCTCGTTATTACCCGGGACAGGGGAGGATGAGCAGTTCTTC

v_call: TRBV7-2
j_call: TRBJ1-4
d_call: .
clone_size: .
cdr3_aa: CASSLDDLNEKLFF
cdr3_nt: TGTGCCAGCAGCTTAGATGATCTGAATGAAAAACTGTTTTTT

v_call: TRBV6-5
j_call: TRBJ1-6
d_call: TRBD1
clone_size: many
cdr3_aa: CASSFLQGRAYNSPLHF
cdr3_nt: TGTGCCAGCAGTTTCCTACAGGGGAGGGCCTATAATTCACCCCTCCACTTT

v_call: TRBV28
j_call: TRBJ2-3
d_call: .
clone_size: many
cdr3_aa: CASSSEVLVSTDTQYF
cdr3_nt: TGTGCCAGCAGTTCAGAGGTCCTAGTTAGCACAGATACGCAGTATTTT

v_call: TRBV20-1
j_call: TRBJ2-1
d_call: TRBD2
clone_size: many
cdr3_aa: CSAPGLAVYNEQFF
cdr3_nt: TGCAGTGCGCCGGGACTAGCGGTTTACAATGAGCAGTTCTTC

v_call: TRBV4-3
j_call: TRBJ1-5
d_call: .
clone_size: .
cdr3_aa: CASSQEAAQANQPQHF
cdr3_nt: TGCGCCAGCAGCCAAGAGGCCGCACAAGCCAATCAGCCCCAGCATTTT

v_call: TRBV4-3
j_call: TRBJ2-2
d_call: .
clone_size: few
cdr3_aa: CASSQDIAGELFF
cdr3_nt: TGCGCCAGCAGCCAAGATATAGCCGGGGAGCTGTTTTTT

v_call: TRBV28
j_call: TRBJ2-3
d_call: .
clone_size: few
cdr3_aa: CASTQGEGYSTDTQYF
cdr3_nt: TGTGCCAGCACGCAGGGGGAGGGTTATAGCACAGATACGCAGTATTTT

v_call: TRBV14
j_call: TRBJ1-2
d_call: .
clone_size: many
cdr3_aa: CASSQVPGIYGYTF
cdr3_nt: TGTGCCAGCAGCCAGGTTCCGGGGATCTATGGCTACACCTTC

v_call: TRBV7-2
j_call: TRBJ2-2
d_call: .
clone_size: .
cdr3_aa: CASSSLGSHRELFF
cdr3_nt: TGTGCCAGCAGCTCCCTCGGATCCCACCGGGAGCTGTTTTTT

v_call: TRBV11-2
j_call: TRBJ1-1
d_call: .
clone_size: .
cdr3_aa: CASSLGVGTEAFF
cdr3_nt: TGTGCCAGCAGCTTAGGTGTGGGAACTGAAGCTTTCTTT

v_call: TRBV19
j_call: TRBJ2-1
d_call: .
clone_size: .
cdr3_aa: CASSMGSNSYNEQFF
cdr3_nt: TGTGCCAGTAGTATGGGTTCCAACTCCTACAATGAGCAGTTCTTC

v_call: TRBV29-1
j_call: TRBJ2-2
d_call: .
clone_size: many
cdr3_aa: CSALPGDTGELFF
cdr3_nt: TGCAGCGCCTTGCCAGGGGACACCGGGGAGCTGTTTTTT

v_call: TRBV7-2
j_call: TRBJ2-3
d_call: .
clone_size: .
cdr3_aa: CASSSIARTDTQYF
cdr3_nt: TGTGCCAGCAGCTCAATAGCGCGGACAGATACGCAGTATTTT

v_call: TRBV20-1
j_call: TRBJ1-6
d_call: .
clone_size: many
cdr3_aa: CSARDLSLHF
cdr3_nt: TGCAGTGCTAGAGATCTATCCCTCCACTTT

v_call: TRBV20-1
j_call: TRBJ1-6
d_call: TRBD1
clone_size: many
cdr3_aa: CSASTGTELYNSPLHF
cdr3_nt: TGCAGTGCTAGCACCGGGACAGAACTCTATAATTCACCCCTCCACTTT

v_call: TRBV28
j_call: TRBJ2-3
d_call: TRBD2
clone_size: few
cdr3_aa: CASSNSGGGDTDTQYF
cdr3_nt: TGTGCCAGCAGTAATAGCGGGGGGGGAGACACAGATACGCAGTATTTT

v_call: TRBV14
j_call: TRBJ2-2
d_call: TRBD2
clone_size: many
cdr3_aa: CASSQERLAGTGELFF
cdr3_nt: TGTGCCAGCAGCCAAGAAAGACTAGCGGGGACCGGGGAGCTGTTTTTT

v_call: TRBV14
j_call: TRBJ2-2
d_call: .
clone_size: few
cdr3_aa: CASEMGPDTGELFF
cdr3_nt: TGTGCCAGCGAGATGGGGCCAGACACCGGGGAGCTGTTTTTT

v_call: TRBV5-5
j_call: TRBJ2-3
d_call: TRBD2
clone_size: .
cdr3_aa: CASSSLAGGRTDTQYF
cdr3_nt: TGTGCCAGCAGCTCGTTAGCGGGGGGGCGCACAGATACGCAGTATTTT

v_call: TRBV5-5
j_call: TRBJ2-5
d_call: .
clone_size: .
cdr3_aa: CASSPGQETQYF
cdr3_nt: TGTGCCAGCAGCCCGGGCCAAGAGACCCAGTACTTC

v_call: TRBV6-2/TRBV6-3
j_call: TRBJ2-4
d_call: .
clone_size: .
cdr3_aa: CASSYGGTPKNIQYF
cdr3_nt: TGTGCCAGCAGTTACGGCGGGACCCCCAAAAACATTCAGTACTTC

v_call: TRBV4-3
j_call: TRBJ2-3
d_call: .
clone_size: .
cdr3_aa: CASSQDRGSTDTQYF
cdr3_nt: TGCGCCAGCAGCCAAGATAGGGGAAGCACAGATACGCAGTATTTT

v_call: TRBV12-3/TRBV12-4
j_call: TRBJ1-5
d_call: .
clone_size: many
cdr3_aa: CASSSGRDQPQHF
cdr3_nt: TGTGCCAGCAGTTCGGGCAGGGATCAGCCCCAGCATTTT

v_call: TRBV7-2
j_call: TRBJ2-7
d_call: TRBD1
clone_size: once
cdr3_aa: CASSLGTGPPYEQYF
cdr3_nt: TGTGCCAGCAGCCTAGGGACAGGGCCACCCTACGAGCAGTACTTC

v_call: TRBV29-1
j_call: TRBJ1-2
d_call: .
clone_size: many
cdr3_aa: CSVEDLSGGGYTF
cdr3_nt: TGCAGCGTTGAAGATCTTAGCGGGGGCGGCTACACCTTC

v_call: TRBV3-1
j_call: TRBJ2-3
d_call: .
clone_size: many
cdr3_aa: CASSLFDTQYF
cdr3_nt: TGTGCCAGCAGCCTATTTGATACGCAGTATTTT

v_call: TRBV28
j_call: TRBJ1-5
d_call: .
clone_size: .
cdr3_aa: CASSPLSGGNSNQPQHF
cdr3_nt: TGTGCCAGCAGTCCCCTCTCCGGCGGAAATAGCAATCAGCCCCAGCATTTT

v_call: TRBV28
j_call: TRBJ2-7
d_call: .
clone_size: .
cdr3_aa: CASGLEVGEQYF
cdr3_nt: TGTGCCAGCGGTCTAGAAGTGGGCGAGCAGTACTTC

v_call: TRBV20-1
j_call: TRBJ1-1
d_call: TRBD1
clone_size: many
cdr3_aa: CSTAVLETGHHLF
cdr3_nt: TGCAGTACCGCAGTGCTAGAGACAGGGCATCATCTCTTT

v_call: TRBV5-1
j_call: TRBJ2-3
d_call: .
clone_size: many
cdr3_aa: CASSSDYTDTQYF
cdr3_nt: TGCGCCAGCAGCTCTGACTACACAGATACGCAGTATTTT

v_call: TRBV7-9
j_call: TRBJ1-4
d_call: .
clone_size: many
cdr3_aa: CASSLGGTVEKLFF
cdr3_nt: TGTGCCAGCAGCTTAGGGGGGACGGTCGAAAAACTGTTTTTT

v_call: TRBV7-2
j_call: TRBJ2-3
d_call: .
clone_size: many
cdr3_aa: CASSLIRAGAQFTDTQYF
cdr3_nt: TGTGCCAGCAGCTTAATCAGGGCGGGGGCCCAATTCACAGATACGCAGTATTTT

v_call: TRBV12-3/TRBV12-4
j_call: TRBJ1-1
d_call: .
clone_size: many
cdr3_aa: CASRTTGGATEAFF
cdr3_nt: TGTGCCAGCAGGACCACGGGAGGGGCCACTGAAGCTTTCTTT

v_call: TRBV20-1
j_call: TRBJ1-4
d_call: .
clone_size: many
cdr3_aa: CSARRSGGDNEKLFF
cdr3_nt: TGCAGTGCTAGGCGGAGCGGAGGGGATAATGAAAAACTGTTTTTT

v_call: TRBV28
j_call: TRBJ1-6
d_call: .
clone_size: few
cdr3_aa: CASSLSPGGSPLHF
cdr3_nt: TGTGCCAGCAGTCTGAGTCCCGGCGGATCACCCCTCCACTTT

v_call: TRBV6-2/TRBV6-3
j_call: TRBJ1-1
d_call: .
clone_size: few
cdr3_aa: CASSRRGDWRKGAEAFF
cdr3_nt: TGTGCCAGCAGCCGAAGGGGGGACTGGAGAAAGGGCGCTGAAGCTTTCTTT

v_call: TRBV20-1
j_call: TRBJ1-5
d_call: .
clone_size: many
cdr3_aa: CSAGDDQPQHF
cdr3_nt: TGCAGTGCTGGGGATGATCAGCCCCAGCATTTT

v_call: TRBV29-1
j_call: TRBJ1-2
d_call: .
clone_size: many
cdr3_aa: CSADLRANYGYTF
cdr3_nt: TGCAGCGCGGACTTGAGGGCTAACTATGGCTACACCTTC

v_call: TRBV20-1
j_call: TRBJ2-7
d_call: TRBD2
clone_size: .
cdr3_aa: CSAREWLADSYEQYF
cdr3_nt: TGCAGTGCTAGAGAATGGCTAGCGGACTCCTACGAGCAGTACTTC

v_call: TRBV7-8
j_call: TRBJ1-1
d_call: .
clone_size: few
cdr3_aa: CASSLGRRNTEAFF
cdr3_nt: TGTGCCAGCAGCTTAGGACGCAGGAACACTGAAGCTTTCTTT

v_call: TRBV20-1
j_call: TRBJ2-3
d_call: .
clone_size: many
cdr3_aa: CSARVPDTDTQYF
cdr3_nt: TGCAGTGCTAGGGTCCCCGACACAGATACGCAGTATTTT

v_call: TRBV12-3/TRBV12-4
j_call: TRBJ2-1
d_call: TRBD2
clone_size: many
cdr3_aa: CASRPGLASLEQFF
cdr3_nt: TGTGCCAGCAGACCGGGACTAGCATCGCTGGAGCAGTTCTTC

v_call: TRBV7-6
j_call: TRBJ2-3
d_call: TRBD2
clone_size: once
cdr3_aa: CASSPTGGGPSTDTQYF
cdr3_nt: TGTGCCAGTAGCCCAACGGGCGGGGGTCCTAGCACAGATACGCAGTATTTT

v_call: TRBV20-1
j_call: TRBJ1-2
d_call: TRBD1
clone_size: many
cdr3_aa: CSATHDRGRTYGYTF
cdr3_nt: TGCAGTGCTACCCATGACAGGGGTCGTACTTATGGCTACACCTTC

v_call: TRBV7-2
j_call: TRBJ2-5
d_call: .
clone_size: .
cdr3_aa: CASSLGGTQYF
cdr3_nt: TGTGCCAGCAGCTTAGGAGGGACCCAGTACTTC

v_call: TRBV5-1
j_call: TRBJ2-3
d_call: .
clone_size: .
cdr3_aa: CASSLEGYWTDTQYF
cdr3_nt: TGCGCCAGCAGCTTGGAGGGGTATTGGACAGATACGCAGTATTTT

v_call: TRBV18
j_call: TRBJ1-4
d_call: TRBD1
clone_size: .
cdr3_aa: CASSPIRTGAPNEKLFF
cdr3_nt: TGTGCCAGCTCACCAATCCGGACAGGGGCTCCTAATGAAAAACTGTTTTTT

v_call: TRBV12-3/TRBV12-4
j_call: TRBJ1-4
d_call: .
clone_size: .
cdr3_aa: CASSLQANEKLFF
cdr3_nt: TGTGCCAGCAGTTTACAGGCTAATGAAAAACTGTTTTTT

v_call: TRBV11-2
j_call: TRBJ2-4
d_call: TRBD2
clone_size: many
cdr3_aa: CASSTLAGKSGIQYF
cdr3_nt: TGTGCCAGCAGCACTTTAGCGGGGAAAAGCGGCATTCAGTACTTC

v_call: TRBV20-1
j_call: TRBJ1-2
d_call: TRBD1
clone_size: .
cdr3_aa: CSADWDRARDGYTF
cdr3_nt: TGCAGTGCTGACTGGGACAGGGCCCGTGATGGCTACACCTTC

v_call: TRBV12-3/TRBV12-4
j_call: TRBJ2-5
d_call: TRBD2
clone_size: .
cdr3_aa: CASSPGLAGGPQETQYF
cdr3_nt: TGTGCCAGCAGTCCTGGACTAGCGGGGGGGCCACAAGAGACCCAGTACTTC